The T cell receptor beta chain under discussion was sequenced for a study of T cell repertoires in cytomegalovirus infection. TCRdb reanalysed the reads using MiXCR and keeps one entry per CDR3 protein. The table has some 800,000 distinct CDR3 sequences, approximately 32% seen once. Comment on this clonotype: Its target is unknown.

Study outcomes and limitations: Dominating the ex vivo response were TCR beta clonotypes that were CMV-specific and HLA-C-restricted.

This receptor was taken from a human donor in good health (CMV status not recorded). Some clones in this sample may be carry-over from other donors' samples. The sequencing used cultured CD8+ T cells from PBMCs, collected from culture after CMV antigen stimulation.

CDR3 region: CASSFETGYEQYV. Written as DNA, the CDR3 is TGTGCCAGCAGCTTCGAAACAGGCTACGAGCAGTACGTC. The chain uses TRBV5-6 and TRBJ2-7; D is possibly TRBD1 (5 bases). V was pared by 2 bases and J by 3 bases, with 9 bases between. Germline CDR1 SGHDT, CDR2 YYEEEE. This CDR3 has 13 residues.